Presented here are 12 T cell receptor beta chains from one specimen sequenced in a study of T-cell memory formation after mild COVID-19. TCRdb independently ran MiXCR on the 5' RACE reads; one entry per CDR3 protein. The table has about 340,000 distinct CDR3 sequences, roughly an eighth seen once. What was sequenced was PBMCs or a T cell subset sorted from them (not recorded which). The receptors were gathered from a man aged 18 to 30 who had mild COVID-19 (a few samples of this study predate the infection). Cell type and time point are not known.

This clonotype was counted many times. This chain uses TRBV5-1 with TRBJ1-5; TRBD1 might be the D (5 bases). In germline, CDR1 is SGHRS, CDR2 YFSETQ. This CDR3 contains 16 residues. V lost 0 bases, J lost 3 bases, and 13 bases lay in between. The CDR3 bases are TGCGCCAGCAGCTTGGGTATCGGGGGGTACAATCAGCCCCAGCATTTT. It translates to CASSLGIGGYNQPQHF.

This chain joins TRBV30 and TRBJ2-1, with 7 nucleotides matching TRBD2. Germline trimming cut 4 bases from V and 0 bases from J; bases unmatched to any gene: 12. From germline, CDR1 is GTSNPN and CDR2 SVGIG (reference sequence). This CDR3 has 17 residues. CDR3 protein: CAWTQWGGLSSYNEQFF. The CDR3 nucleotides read TGTGCCTGGACCCAATGGGGGGGACTTAGCTCCTACAATGAGCAGTTCTTC.

CDR3 coding DNA: TGTGCCAGCAGCTTACAGGTTTCTAGCACAGATACGCAGTATTTT. It specifies CASSLQVSSTDTQYF. The chain employs TRBV7-3 and TRBJ2-3; D unresolved. Germline V gene sequence: CDR1 SGHTA, CDR2 FQGTGA. The CDR3 length is 15 residues. V gave up 2 bases and J gave up 0 bases, with 9 bases separating them.

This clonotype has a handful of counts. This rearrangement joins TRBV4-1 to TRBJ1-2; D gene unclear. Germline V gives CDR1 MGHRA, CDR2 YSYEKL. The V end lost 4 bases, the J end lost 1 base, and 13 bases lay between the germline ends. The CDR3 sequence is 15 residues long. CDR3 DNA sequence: TGCGCCAGCAGCCTGGCTTTTTTTTTTAACTATGGCTACACCTTC. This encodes CASSLAFFFNYGYTF.

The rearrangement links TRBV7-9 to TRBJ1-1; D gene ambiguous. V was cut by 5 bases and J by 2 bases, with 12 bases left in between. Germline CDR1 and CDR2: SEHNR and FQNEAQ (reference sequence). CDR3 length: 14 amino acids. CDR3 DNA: TGTGCCAGCAGCATCGAAGACGGAAACACTGAAGCTTTCTTT. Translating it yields CASSIEDGNTEAFF.

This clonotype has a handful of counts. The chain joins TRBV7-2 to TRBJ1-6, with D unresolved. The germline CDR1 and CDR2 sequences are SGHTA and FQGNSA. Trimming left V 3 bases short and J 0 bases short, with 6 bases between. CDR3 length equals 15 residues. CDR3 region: CASSLADSYNSPLHF. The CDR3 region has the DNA TGTGCCAGCAGCTTGGCAGACTCCTATAATTCACCCCTCCACTTT.

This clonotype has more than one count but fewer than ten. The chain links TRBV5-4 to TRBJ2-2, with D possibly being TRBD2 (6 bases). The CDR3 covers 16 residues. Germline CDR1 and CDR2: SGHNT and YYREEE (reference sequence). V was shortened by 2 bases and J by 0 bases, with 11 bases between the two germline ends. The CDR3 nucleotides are TGTGCCAGCAGCTTAGAGTGGGGGGCGAACACCGGGGAGCTGTTTTTT. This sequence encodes CASSLEWGANTGELFF. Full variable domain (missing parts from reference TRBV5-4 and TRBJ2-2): ETGVTQSPTHLIKTRGQQVTLRCSSQSGHNTVSWYQQALGQGPQFIFQYYREEENGRGNFPPRFSGLQFPNYSSELNVNALELDDSALYLCASSLEWGANTGELFFGEGSRLTVL.

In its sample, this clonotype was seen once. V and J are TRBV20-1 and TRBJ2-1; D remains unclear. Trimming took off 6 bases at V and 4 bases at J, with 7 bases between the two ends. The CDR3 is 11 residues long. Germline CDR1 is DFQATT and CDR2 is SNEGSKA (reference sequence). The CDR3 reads CSADPYNEQFF. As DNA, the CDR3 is TGCAGTGCCGACCCTTACAATGAGCAGTTCTTC.

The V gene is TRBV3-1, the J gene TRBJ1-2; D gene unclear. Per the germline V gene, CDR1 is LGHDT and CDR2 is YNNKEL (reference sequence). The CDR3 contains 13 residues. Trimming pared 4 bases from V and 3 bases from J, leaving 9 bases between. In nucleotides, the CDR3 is TGTGCCAGCAGCCCAGCCTGGGACTATGGCTACACCTTC. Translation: CASSPAWDYGYTF. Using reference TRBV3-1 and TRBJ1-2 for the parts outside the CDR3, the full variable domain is DTAVSQTPKYLVTQMGNDKSIKCEQNLGHDTMYWYKQDSKKFLKIMFSYNNKELIINETVPNRFSPKSPDKAHLNLHINSLELGDSAVYFCASSPAWDYGYTFGSGTRLTVV.

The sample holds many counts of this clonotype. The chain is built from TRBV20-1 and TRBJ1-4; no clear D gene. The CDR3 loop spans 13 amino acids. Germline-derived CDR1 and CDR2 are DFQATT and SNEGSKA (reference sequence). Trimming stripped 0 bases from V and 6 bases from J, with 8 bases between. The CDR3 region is CSARDLTDEKLFF. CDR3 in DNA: TGCAGTGCTAGAGATCTAACGGATGAAAAACTGTTTTTT.

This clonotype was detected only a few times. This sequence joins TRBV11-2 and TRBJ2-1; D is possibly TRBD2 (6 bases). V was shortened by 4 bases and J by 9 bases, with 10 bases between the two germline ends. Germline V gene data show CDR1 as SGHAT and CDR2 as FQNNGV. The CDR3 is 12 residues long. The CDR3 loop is CASSSFSGEQFF. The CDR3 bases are TGTGCCAGCAGCTCGTTTAGCGGTGAGCAGTTCTTC.

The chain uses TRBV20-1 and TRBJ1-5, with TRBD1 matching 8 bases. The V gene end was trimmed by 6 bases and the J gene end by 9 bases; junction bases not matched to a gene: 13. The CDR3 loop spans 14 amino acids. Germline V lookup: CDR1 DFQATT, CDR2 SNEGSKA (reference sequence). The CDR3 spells CSAIPGQGQGPQHF. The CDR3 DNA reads TGCAGTGCCATACCAGGACAGGGCCAAGGGCCCCAGCATTTT.